These T cell receptor beta chains were read from a single sample in a study of cytotoxic CD8 clonotypes in ibrutinib-treated CLL. Clones were read by immunoSEQ multiplex PCR, and TCRdb kept only the in-frame ones, dropping some. Of 30,000 to 40,000 clones in the sample, around 75% were seen once. The material sequenced was PBMCs, taken at disease progression, from a patient treated with ibrutinib. All receptors come from a human donor with chronic lymphocytic leukemia. CDR3s include the opening cysteine and the closing phenylalanine or tryptophan. The order of the fields is clone size, V gene, D gene, J gene, CDR3 protein, CDR3 DNA. The D gene is left open where the match is weak. Clone size is stated in some rows and not others, as once, few, many or a class when expanded.

abundance: -; v_gene: TRBV5-1; d_gene: TRBD1; j_gene: TRBJ1-2; CDR3aa: CASSFGTGVNLGGYTF; CDR3nt: TGCGCCAGCAGCTTCGGGACAGGAGTAAATCTCGGTGGCTACACCTTC
abundance: few; v_gene: TRBV28; d_gene: -; j_gene: TRBJ1-1; CDR3aa: CASRREGGSNTEAFF; CDR3nt: TGTGCCAGCAGACGGGAAGGGGGGTCGAACACTGAAGCTTTCTTT
abundance: -; v_gene: TRBV5-1; d_gene: TRBD1; j_gene: TRBJ2-3; CDR3aa: CASSPTGPSTDTQYF; CDR3nt: TGCGCCAGCAGCCCGACAGGGCCTAGCACAGATACGCAGTATTTT
abundance: -; v_gene: TRBV28; d_gene: -; j_gene: TRBJ2-4; CDR3aa: CASSLAGTIQYF; CDR3nt: TGTGCCAGCAGTTTGGCGGGTACCATTCAGTACTTC
abundance: -; v_gene: TRBV10-2; d_gene: -; j_gene: TRBJ1-2; CDR3aa: CASSEFWDRDYGYTF; CDR3nt: TGCGCCAGCAGTGAGTTCTGGGATAGGGACTATGGCTACACCTTC
abundance: once; v_gene: TRBV4-2; d_gene: TRBD2; j_gene: TRBJ2-7; CDR3aa: CASSLSSSGGRGYEQYF; CDR3nt: TGTGCCAGCAGCTTATCGTCTAGCGGGGGAAGAGGGTACGAGCAGTACTTC
abundance: -; v_gene: TRBV6-1; d_gene: -; j_gene: TRBJ1-2; CDR3aa: CASKSRDHYGYTF; CDR3nt: TGTGCCAGCAAGAGCAGGGACCACTATGGCTACACCTTC
abundance: medium-sized; v_gene: TRBV5-4; d_gene: -; j_gene: TRBJ2-1; CDR3aa: CASSSGSSASNEQFF; CDR3nt: TGTGCCAGCAGCTCGGGGTCGTCGGCGTCCAATGAGCAGTTCTTC
abundance: once; v_gene: TRBV11-1; d_gene: TRBD1; j_gene: TRBJ2-4; CDR3aa: CASSLGDRGPKNIQYF; CDR3nt: TGTGCCAGCAGCTTAGGGGACAGGGGGCCCAAAAACATTCAGTACTTC
abundance: -; v_gene: TRBV7-2; d_gene: TRBD1; j_gene: TRBJ1-1; CDR3aa: CASSSPTGVNTEAFF; CDR3nt: TGTGCCAGCAGCTCCCCGACAGGGGTGAACACTGAAGCTTTCTTT
abundance: -; v_gene: TRBV13; d_gene: TRBD1; j_gene: TRBJ1-1; CDR3aa: CASSGDSLNTEAFF; CDR3nt: TGCGCCAGCAGCGGGGACAGCTTGAACACTGAAGCTTTCTTT
abundance: -; v_gene: TRBV5-1; d_gene: TRBD2; j_gene: TRBJ2-3; CDR3aa: CASSFYGGNTDTQYF; CDR3nt: TGCGCCAGCAGCTTCTACGGGGGGAACACAGATACGCAGTATTTT
abundance: few; v_gene: TRBV27; d_gene: -; j_gene: TRBJ1-2; CDR3aa: CARVRGYTF; CDR3nt: TGTGCCAGGGTTAGAGGCTACACCTTC
abundance: -; v_gene: TRBV6-1; d_gene: TRBD1; j_gene: TRBJ1-4; CDR3aa: CASSQGVLQKLFF; CDR3nt: TGTGCCAGCTCACAGGGGGTTTTGCAAAAACTGTTTTTT
abundance: -; v_gene: TRBV6-5; d_gene: -; j_gene: TRBJ2-5; CDR3aa: CASRGTGFGETQYF; CDR3nt: TGTGCCAGCAGGGGTACAGGGTTCGGGGAGACCCAGTACTTC
abundance: -; v_gene: TRBV5-4; d_gene: -; j_gene: TRBJ1-2; CDR3aa: CASSLDRAADTF; CDR3nt: TGTGCCAGCAGCTTGGACAGGGCTGCTGACACCTTC
abundance: -; v_gene: TRBV14; d_gene: -; j_gene: TRBJ2-7; CDR3aa: CASSRTAGSYEQYF; CDR3nt: TGTGCCAGCAGCCGTACCGCAGGCTCCTACGAGCAGTACTTC
abundance: -; v_gene: TRBV5-1; d_gene: TRBD2; j_gene: TRBJ2-5; CDR3aa: CASSSGRGEETQYF; CDR3nt: TGCGCCAGCAGCTCCGGCCGGGGGGAAGAGACCCAGTACTTC
abundance: once; v_gene: TRBV29-1; d_gene: -; j_gene: TRBJ2-5; CDR3aa: CSVAPSVKETQYF; CDR3nt: TGCAGCGTTGCCCCAAGCGTCAAAGAGACCCAGTACTTC
abundance: -; v_gene: TRBV2; d_gene: -; j_gene: TRBJ1-5; CDR3aa: CASTMEGRQPQHF; CDR3nt: TGTGCCAGCACCATGGAGGGACGCCAGCCCCAGCATTTT
abundance: -; v_gene: TRBV7-9; d_gene: -; j_gene: TRBJ2-1; CDR3aa: CASSLGQNEQFF; CDR3nt: TGTGCCAGCAGCTTAGGCCAGAATGAGCAGTTCTTC
abundance: few; v_gene: TRBV6-5; d_gene: TRBD1; j_gene: TRBJ1-3; CDR3aa: CASSRDRASGNTIYF; CDR3nt: TGTGCCAGCAGCAGAGACAGGGCATCTGGAAACACCATATATTTT
abundance: -; v_gene: TRBV7-9; d_gene: -; j_gene: TRBJ2-1; CDR3aa: CASSPGGSTYNEQFF; CDR3nt: TGTGCCAGCAGCCCAGGGGGGTCCACCTACAATGAGCAGTTCTTC
abundance: -; v_gene: TRBV5-4; d_gene: -; j_gene: TRBJ1-4; CDR3aa: CASSPGLPNEKLFF; CDR3nt: TGTGCCAGCAGCCCGGGACTTCCTAATGAAAAACTGTTTTTT
abundance: -; v_gene: TRBV6-1; d_gene: TRBD1; j_gene: TRBJ2-3; CDR3aa: CASSLTGVGDTQYF; CDR3nt: TGTGCCAGCAGTCTGACAGGGGTCGGGGATACGCAGTATTTT
abundance: -; v_gene: TRBV11-2; d_gene: -; j_gene: TRBJ2-5; CDR3aa: CASSLDTGARETQYF; CDR3nt: TGTGCCAGCAGCTTAGATACGGGGGCGAGGGAGACCCAGTACTTC
abundance: -; v_gene: TRBV19; d_gene: TRBD1; j_gene: TRBJ2-5; CDR3aa: CASSQGTGGETQYF; CDR3nt: TGTGCCAGTAGCCAGGGCACAGGGGGAGAGACCCAGTACTTC
abundance: -; v_gene: TRBV6-1; d_gene: TRBD1; j_gene: TRBJ1-3; CDR3aa: CASSEEEGAAGNTIYF; CDR3nt: TGTGCCAGCAGTGAAGAGGAGGGGGCGGCTGGAAACACCATATATTTT
abundance: -; v_gene: TRBV7-2; d_gene: TRBD2; j_gene: TRBJ2-3; CDR3aa: CASSFHRGGADTQYF; CDR3nt: TGTGCCAGCAGCTTCCACCGGGGGGGGGCGGATACGCAGTATTTT
abundance: -; v_gene: TRBV7-8; d_gene: TRBD1; j_gene: TRBJ1-6; CDR3aa: CASSTQTGLGSPLHF; CDR3nt: TGTGCCAGCAGCACCCAGACAGGGTTGGGATCACCCCTCCACTTT
abundance: -; v_gene: TRBV5-8; d_gene: TRBD1; j_gene: TRBJ2-1; CDR3aa: CASSPRDRGLYNEQFF; CDR3nt: TGTGCCAGCAGCCCCCGGGACAGGGGACTCTACAATGAGCAGTTCTTC
abundance: -; v_gene: TRBV19; d_gene: -; j_gene: TRBJ2-3; CDR3aa: CASSIGHLSTDTQYF; CDR3nt: TGTGCCAGTAGTATCGGCCACCTAAGCACAGATACGCAGTATTTT
abundance: few; v_gene: TRBV10-3; d_gene: -; j_gene: TRBJ1-6; CDR3aa: CAIQSGDSPLHF; CDR3nt: TGTGCCATCCAGAGTGGAGATTCACCCCTCCACTTT
abundance: -; v_gene: TRBV11-1; d_gene: -; j_gene: TRBJ2-3; CDR3aa: CASSLLRGYGTQYF; CDR3nt: TGTGCCAGCAGCTTACTCAGGGGCTACGGTACGCAGTATTTT
abundance: few; v_gene: TRBV29-1; d_gene: -; j_gene: TRBJ2-3; CDR3aa: CSGRGQSTDTQYF; CDR3nt: TGCAGCGGGAGGGGGCAAAGCACAGATACGCAGTATTTT
abundance: -; v_gene: TRBV5-1; d_gene: -; j_gene: TRBJ1-2; CDR3aa: CASSLVSGVGYGYTF; CDR3nt: TGCGCCAGCAGCCTCGTGAGTGGGGTTGGTTATGGCTACACCTTC
abundance: -; v_gene: TRBV15; d_gene: -; j_gene: TRBJ1-2; CDR3aa: CATSRDRAAYGYTF; CDR3nt: TGTGCCACCAGCAGAGATAGGGCAGCCTATGGCTACACCTTC
abundance: -; v_gene: TRBV7-8; d_gene: -; j_gene: TRBJ2-3; CDR3aa: CASSTSTDTQYF; CDR3nt: TGTGCCAGCAGCACCAGCACAGATACGCAGTATTTT
abundance: -; v_gene: TRBV5-1; d_gene: TRBD1; j_gene: TRBJ1-5; CDR3aa: CASSLGQGASQPQHF; CDR3nt: TGCGCCAGCAGCTTGGGACAGGGGGCAAGCCAGCCCCAGCATTTT
abundance: medium-sized; v_gene: TRBV5-1; d_gene: -; j_gene: TRBJ1-5; CDR3aa: CASSAGTGNQPQHF; CDR3nt: TGCGCCAGCAGCGCGGGGACGGGAAATCAGCCCCAGCATTTT
abundance: few; v_gene: TRBV14; d_gene: -; j_gene: TRBJ1-2; CDR3aa: CASSQDEYRWGPNYGYTF; CDR3nt: TGTGCCAGCAGCCAAGATGAGTATCGGTGGGGGCCTAACTATGGCTACACCTTC
abundance: -; v_gene: TRBV2; d_gene: TRBD2; j_gene: TRBJ2-2; CDR3aa: CASSSLAGGPSGTGELFF; CDR3nt: TGTGCCAGCAGTTCGTTAGCGGGGGGACCTTCGGGCACCGGGGAGCTGTTTTTT
abundance: -; v_gene: TRBV6-5; d_gene: TRBD2; j_gene: TRBJ2-1; CDR3aa: CASSSLSPSGGGEQFF; CDR3nt: TGTGCCAGCAGTTCCCTATCCCCTAGCGGGGGGGGTGAGCAGTTCTTC
abundance: -; v_gene: TRBV5-1; d_gene: TRBD1; j_gene: TRBJ2-7; CDR3aa: CASSLTPGQGAREQYF; CDR3nt: TGCGCCAGCAGCTTAACCCCGGGACAGGGGGCGAGAGAGCAGTACTTC
abundance: -; v_gene: TRBV6-5; d_gene: -; j_gene: TRBJ1-2; CDR3aa: CASSPLYGYTF; CDR3nt: TGTGCCAGCAGCCCGCTATATGGCTACACCTTC
abundance: -; v_gene: TRBV5-1; d_gene: TRBD1; j_gene: TRBJ1-2; CDR3aa: CASSIDREGYTF; CDR3nt: TGCGCCAGCAGCATCGACAGGGAAGGCTACACCTTC
abundance: -; v_gene: TRBV29-1; d_gene: TRBD1; j_gene: TRBJ1-2; CDR3aa: CSVRTGIGYGYTF; CDR3nt: TGCAGCGTGAGGACAGGGATTGGCTATGGCTACACCTTC
abundance: -; v_gene: TRBV5-1; d_gene: -; j_gene: TRBJ2-1; CDR3aa: CASSSSGANNEQFF; CDR3nt: TGCGCCAGCAGCTCCTCCGGGGCGAACAATGAGCAGTTCTTC
abundance: -; v_gene: TRBV6-5; d_gene: -; j_gene: TRBJ2-2; CDR3aa: CASSYIQGGTGELFF; CDR3nt: TGTGCCAGCAGTTACATACAGGGTGGCACCGGGGAGCTGTTTTTT
abundance: few; v_gene: TRBV5-1; d_gene: -; j_gene: TRBJ1-1; CDR3aa: CASSLERADTEAFF; CDR3nt: TGCGCCAGCAGCTTAGAACGGGCGGACACTGAAGCTTTCTTT
abundance: medium-sized; v_gene: TRBV5-1; d_gene: -; j_gene: TRBJ2-3; CDR3aa: CASSLNGRTSTDTQYF; CDR3nt: TGCGCCAGCAGCTTGAATGGCCGAACTAGCACAGATACGCAGTATTTT
abundance: few; v_gene: TRBV9; d_gene: TRBD2; j_gene: TRBJ2-5; CDR3aa: CASSTPAGGMPLGETQYF; CDR3nt: TGTGCCAGCAGCACTCCTGCGGGGGGAATGCCCCTAGGGGAGACCCAGTACTTC
abundance: -; v_gene: TRBV2; d_gene: TRBD1; j_gene: TRBJ2-5; CDR3aa: CASSDFPGTGFETQYF; CDR3nt: TGTGCCAGCAGTGACTTCCCCGGGACAGGGTTTGAGACCCAGTACTTC
abundance: -; v_gene: TRBV29-1; d_gene: -; j_gene: TRBJ2-7; CDR3aa: CSAATGVNEQYF; CDR3nt: TGCAGCGCCGCGACGGGGGTCAACGAGCAGTACTTC
abundance: -; v_gene: TRBV5-4; d_gene: -; j_gene: TRBJ1-2; CDR3aa: CASSALADGAGYTF; CDR3nt: TGTGCCAGCAGCGCTTTAGCGGACGGGGCCGGCTACACCTTC